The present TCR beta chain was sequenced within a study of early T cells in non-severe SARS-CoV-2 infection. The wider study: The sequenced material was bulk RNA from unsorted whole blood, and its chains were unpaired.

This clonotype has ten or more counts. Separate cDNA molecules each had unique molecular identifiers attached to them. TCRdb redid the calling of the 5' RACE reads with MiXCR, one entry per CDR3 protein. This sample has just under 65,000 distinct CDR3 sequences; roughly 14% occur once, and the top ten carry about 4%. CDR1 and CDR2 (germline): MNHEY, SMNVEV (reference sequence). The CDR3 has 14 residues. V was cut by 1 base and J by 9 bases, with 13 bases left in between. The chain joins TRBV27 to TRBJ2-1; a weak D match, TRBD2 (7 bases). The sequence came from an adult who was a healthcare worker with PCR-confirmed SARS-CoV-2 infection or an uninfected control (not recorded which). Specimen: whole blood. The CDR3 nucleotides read TGTGCCAGCAGTTTATACGGGGGGCCTATTGAGCAGTTCTTC. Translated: CASSLYGGPIEQFF.